The 2 T cell receptor beta chains reported below all come from one sample, sequenced in a study of cytomegalovirus exposure and HLA in healthy donors. PCR used 60 Vbeta primers and 13 Jbeta primers. Using immunoSEQ multiplex PCR, the repertoire was profiled, and TCRdb retains in-frame clones only, with some absent. The sample lists approximately 170,000 clones; approximately 80% were seen once. Input material: PBMCs. These TCRs come from a woman between 45 and 65 years old in good health and CMV-seropositive.

J is TRBJ2-6 and V is TRBV29-1; possibly TRBD1 for D (5 bases). The CDR3 is made up of 14 amino acids. CDR1 is SQVTM and CDR2 is ANQGSEA in the germline V gene. V lost 6 bases and J lost 0, with 9 bases in between. CDR3 amino acids: CSVQGSSGANVLTF. The CDR3 DNA reads TGCAGCGTCCAGGGAAGCTCTGGGGCCAACGTCCTGACTTTC.

The chain employs TRBV5-1 and TRBJ2-5, with D tentatively TRBD2 (6 bases). The CDR3 covers 14 residues. Germline V gene lookup returns CDR1 SGHRS and CDR2 YFSETQ. The germline V and J ends were trimmed by 4 bases and 1 base, with 11 bases remaining between them. The CDR3 region has the DNA TGCGCCAGCAGCCCGTGGGACTCCCAAGAGACCCAGTACTTC. It yields the protein CASSPWDSQETQYF.